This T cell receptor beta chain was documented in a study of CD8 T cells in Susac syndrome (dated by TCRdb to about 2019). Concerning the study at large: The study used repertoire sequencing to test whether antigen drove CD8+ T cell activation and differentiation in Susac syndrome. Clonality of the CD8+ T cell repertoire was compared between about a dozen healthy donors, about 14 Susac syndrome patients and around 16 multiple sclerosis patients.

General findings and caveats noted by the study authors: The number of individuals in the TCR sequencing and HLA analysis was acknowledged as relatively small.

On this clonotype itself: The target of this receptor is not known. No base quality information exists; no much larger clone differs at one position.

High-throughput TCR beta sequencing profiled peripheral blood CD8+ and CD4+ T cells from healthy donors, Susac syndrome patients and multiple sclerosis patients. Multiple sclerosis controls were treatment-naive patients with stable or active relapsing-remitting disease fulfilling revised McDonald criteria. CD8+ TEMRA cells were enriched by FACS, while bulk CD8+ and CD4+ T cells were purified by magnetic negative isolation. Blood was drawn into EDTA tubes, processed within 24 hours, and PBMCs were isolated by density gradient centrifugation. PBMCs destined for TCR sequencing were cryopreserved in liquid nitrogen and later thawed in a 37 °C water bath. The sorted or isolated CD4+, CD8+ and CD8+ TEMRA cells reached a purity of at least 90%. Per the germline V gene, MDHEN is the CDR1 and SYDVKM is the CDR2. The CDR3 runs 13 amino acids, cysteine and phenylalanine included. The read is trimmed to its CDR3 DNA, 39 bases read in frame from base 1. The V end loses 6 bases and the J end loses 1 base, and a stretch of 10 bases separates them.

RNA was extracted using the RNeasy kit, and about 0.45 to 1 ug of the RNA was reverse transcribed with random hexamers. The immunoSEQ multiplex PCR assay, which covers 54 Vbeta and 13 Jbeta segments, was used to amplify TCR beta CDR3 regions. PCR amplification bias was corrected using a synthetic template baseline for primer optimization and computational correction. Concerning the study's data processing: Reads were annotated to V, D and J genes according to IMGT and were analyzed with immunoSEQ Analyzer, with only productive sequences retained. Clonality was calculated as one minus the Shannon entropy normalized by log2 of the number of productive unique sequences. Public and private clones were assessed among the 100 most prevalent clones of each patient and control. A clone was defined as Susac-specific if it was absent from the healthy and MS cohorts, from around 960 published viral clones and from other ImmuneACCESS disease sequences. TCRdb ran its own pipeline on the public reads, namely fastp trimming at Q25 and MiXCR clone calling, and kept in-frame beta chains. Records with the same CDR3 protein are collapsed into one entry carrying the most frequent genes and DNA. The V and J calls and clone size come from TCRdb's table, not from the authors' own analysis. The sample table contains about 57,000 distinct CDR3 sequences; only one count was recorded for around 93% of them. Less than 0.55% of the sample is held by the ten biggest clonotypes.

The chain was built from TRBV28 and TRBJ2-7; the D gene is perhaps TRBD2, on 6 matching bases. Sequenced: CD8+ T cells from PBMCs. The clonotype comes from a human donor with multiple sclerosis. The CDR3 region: CASSRDLSYEQYF. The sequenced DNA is TGTGCCAGCAGCCGGGACTTGTCCTACGAGCAGTACTTC. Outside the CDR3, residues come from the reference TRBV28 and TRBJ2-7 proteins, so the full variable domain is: DVKVTQSSRYLVKRTGEKVFLECVQDMDHENMFWYRQDPGLGLRLIYFSYDVKMKEKGDIPEGYSVSREKKERFSLILESASTNQTSMYLCASSRDLSYEQYFGPGTRLTVT.